Below, 23 T cell receptor beta chains from the same sample are listed, as sequenced in a study of blood T cell repertoires in COVID-19. Here immunoSEQ multiplex PCR was the method, and the copy in TCRdb shows in-frame clones only, minus some. The sample carries some 220,000 clones, approximately 80% recorded once. Sequenced sample: peripheral blood. Every receptor here comes from a human donor in a cohort sampled during active COVID-19.

The chain recombines TRBV4-3 with TRBJ1-1, with D maybe TRBD1 (5 bases). The CDR3 contains 16 residues. CDR1 is LGHNA and CDR2 is YSLEER in the germline V gene. V dropped 0 bases and J dropped 0 bases, with 11 bases sitting between them. The CDR3 DNA follows: TGCGCCAGCAGCCAAGATTTGGGACTTATGAACACTGAAGCTTTCTTT. It yields the protein CASSQDLGLMNTEAFF.

As for this clone: A single base separates this from a much larger clone, so it may be a read error. The chain recombines TRBV12-3 or TRBV12-4 with TRBJ2-7; weak D call: TRBD1 (5 bases). V was pared by 5 bases and J by 3 bases, with 8 bases between. The CDR3 totals 12 residues. The chain's CDR3 is CASSVDSYEQYF. The CDR3 DNA sequence: TGTGCCAGCAGTGTTGACAGCTACGAGCAGTACTTC.

The chain has TRBV5-1 and TRBJ1-2; D is uncertain. Germline-derived CDR1 and CDR2 are SGHRS and YFSETQ. The CDR3 consists of 14 residues. The V end was cut by 4 bases, the J end by 0 bases, with 10 bases between. The CDR3 DNA is TGCGCCAGCAGCCCAGACGGGGCTAACTATGGCTACACCTTC. Its translation is CASSPDGANYGYTF.

CDR3 nucleotide sequence: TGCGCCAGCAGCTTGCAACTAGCGGCCCGCACAGATACGCAGTATTTT. Translating gives CASSLQLAARTDTQYF. V usage is TRBV5-1 and J usage is TRBJ2-3; 8 nucleotides match TRBD2. Unmatched junction bases numbered 5, after V lost 1 base and J lost 1 base. This CDR3 comprises 16 residues. Germline V lookup: CDR1 SGHRS, CDR2 YFSETQ.

This rearrangement joins TRBV7-2 to TRBJ2-1; D is uncertain. This CDR3 contains 14 residues. Trimming took off 5 bases at V and 0 bases at J, with 8 bases between the two ends. Germline lookup yields CDR1 SGHTA and CDR2 FQGNSA. CDR3 sequence reads: CASSGSSSYNEQFF. Written as DNA, the CDR3 is TGTGCCAGCAGCGGCTCAAGCTCCTACAATGAGCAGTTCTTC.

The CDR3 is CASRTSGTDEQFF. CDR3 nucleotides: TGTGCCAGCCGGACTAGCGGGACAGATGAGCAGTTCTTC. V and J are TRBV6-5 and TRBJ2-1; 12 positions match TRBD2. The J segment lost 8 bases and the V segment lost 8 bases, leaving 4 bases of the junction unmatched. This CDR3 spans 13 amino acids. CDR1 MNHEY and CDR2 SVGAGI come from the germline V gene.

This chain links TRBV6-1 with TRBJ1-2; 8 nucleotides line up with TRBD1. Trimming removed 3 bases from V and 4 bases from J; junction bases left unmatched: 10. Germline CDR1 MNHNS, CDR2 SASEGT. The CDR3 consists of 16 residues. CDR3 amino acids: CASSENTGTGSYGYTF. The CDR3, as DNA: TGTGCCAGCAGTGAGAACACGGGGACAGGAAGCTATGGCTACACCTTC.

The V and J genes are TRBV10-3 and TRBJ2-5, with TRBD2 matching 9 bases. The length of the CDR3 is 13 residues. The V segment lost 7 bases and the J segment 1 base; nucleotides outside the gene matches: 1. Germline-derived CDR1 and CDR2 are ENHRY and SYGVKD. CDR3 DNA sequence: TGTGCCATCAAGCGGGGGGCCCAAGAGACCCAGTACTTC. Protein: CAIKRGAQETQYF.

V usage is TRBV7-9 and J usage is TRBJ2-7, with 7 bases identical to TRBD2. After removal of 11 bases from V and 5 bases from J, the junction contained 12 bases not matched to a gene. The CDR3 loop spans 13 amino acids. CDR1 and CDR2 from the germline V gene are SEHNR and FQNEAQ (reference sequence). The CDR3 coding sequence is TGTGCCTTGGCGGGGGTGACGGGGGACGAGCAGTACTTC. This encodes CALAGVTGDEQYF.

The chain carries TRBV15 and TRBJ1-3; D is unclear. V was cut by 1 base and J by 3 bases, with 7 bases left in between. The CDR3 is 14 residues long. Germline V lookup: CDR1 LNHNV, CDR2 YYDKDF (reference sequence). This CDR3 is CATSRAGGGNTIYF. CDR3 nucleotides: TGTGCCACCAGCAGAGCAGGTGGTGGAAACACCATATATTTT.

The rearrangement joins TRBV6-5 to TRBJ1-1, with D unresolved. CDR1 is MNHEY, CDR2 SVGAGI, per germline. Trimming removed 0 bases from V and 6 bases from J, with 11 bases in between. The CDR3 consists of 14 residues. The CDR3, as DNA: TGTGCCAGCAGTTACTCCAGGATGATTGCTGAAGCTTTCTTT. Amino acid sequence: CASSYSRMIAEAFF.

The chain is built from TRBV7-6 and TRBJ1-3; D not certain. This CDR3 spans 16 amino acids. V was trimmed by 0 bases and J by 0 bases, leaving 9 bases between them. Germline V CDR1 and CDR2: SGHVS, FNYEAQ. The CDR3 nucleotides are TGTGCCAGCAGCTTAGCGACTAGACTCTCTGGAAACACCATATATTTT. Translated: CASSLATRLSGNTIYF. Full variable domain (rest looked up from reference TRBV7-6 and TRBJ1-3): GAGVSQSPRYKVTKRGQDVALRCDPISGHVSLYWYRQALGQGPEFLTYFNYEAQQDKSGLPNDRFSAERPEGSISTLTIQRTEQRDSAMYRCASSLATRLSGNTIYFGEGSWLTVV.

V is TRBV28 and J is TRBJ2-7; 11 bases are a match to TRBD2. The ends lost 8 bases at V and 6 bases at J; junction bases unmatched: 15. The CDR3 consists of 16 residues. Germline V gene data show CDR1 as MDHEN and CDR2 as SYDVKM. The CDR3 spells CASGLTSGEGRGEQYF. DNA for the CDR3: TGTGCCAGCGGCTTGACTAGCGGGGAAGGCCGCGGCGAGCAGTACTTC.

The rearrangement uses TRBV19 and TRBJ2-1; D unresolved. The germline gives CDR1 LNHDA, CDR2 SQIVND (reference sequence). The CDR3 is 16 amino acids. V was pared by 0 bases and J by 0 bases, with 9 bases between. CDR3 DNA sequence: TGTGCCAGTAGTATAGAAGACTCGAGCTCCTACAATGAGCAGTTCTTC. This gives the protein CASSIEDSSSYNEQFF.

This rearrangement joins TRBV19 to TRBJ1-1, with TRBD1 matching over 8 bases. Germline V gene lookup returns CDR1 LNHDA and CDR2 SQIVND (reference sequence). The CDR3 covers 13 residues. After removal of 7 bases from V and 5 bases from J, the junction contained 6 bases not matched to a gene. The CDR3 is CASIDRGGTEAFF. The CDR3 coding sequence is TGTGCCAGTATAGACAGGGGAGGGACTGAAGCTTTCTTT. Full variable domain (outside the CDR3, taken from reference TRBV19 and TRBJ1-1): DGGITQSPKYLFRKEGQNVTLSCEQNLNHDAMYWYRQDPGQGLRLIYYSQIVNDFQKGDIAEGYSVSREKKESFPLTVTSAQKNPTAFYLCASIDRGGTEAFFGQGTRLTVV.

The rearrangement uses TRBV15 and TRBJ2-7; 10 bases map to TRBD2. This CDR3 contains 14 residues. Losses at the gene ends were 6 bases for V and 0 bases for J; bases not matched to a gene: 2. CDR1 and CDR2 from the germline V gene are LNHNV and YYDKDF (reference sequence). CDR3 in DNA: TGTGCCACCAGAATAGCGGGAGGCTCCTACGAGCAGTACTTC. Amino acids: CATRIAGGSYEQYF.

The chain combines TRBV7-8 with TRBJ2-4; D perhaps matches TRBD1 (6 bases). The length of the CDR3 is 15 residues. Trimming pared 5 bases from V and 2 bases from J, leaving 13 bases between. The germline V gene has CDR1 SGHVS and CDR2 FQNEAQ. CDR3 protein: CASSRVQGTKNIQYF. The CDR3 DNA sequence: TGTGCCAGCAGCCGAGTACAGGGAACCAAAAACATTCAGTACTTC. Looking up the rest from reference TRBV7-8 and TRBJ2-4 gives the full variable domain: GAGVSQSPRYKVAKRGQDVALRCDPISGHVSLFWYQQALGQGPEFLTYFQNEAQLDKSGLPSDRFFAERPEGSVSTLKIQRTQQEDSAVYLCASSRVQGTKNIQYFGAGTRLSVL.

The table lists this clone with a count of one. The rearrangement links TRBV7-2 to TRBJ2-5, with D possibly being TRBD2 (5 bases). Per the germline V gene, CDR1 is SGHTA and CDR2 is FQGNSA. This CDR3 has 16 amino acids. The V end was cut by 4 bases, the J end by 3 bases, with 18 bases between. Written as DNA, the CDR3 is TGTGCCAGCAGCTCGGACCTCGAGGCTAGCAAAGAGACCCAGTACTTC. Translation gives CASSSDLEASKETQYF.

The chain employs TRBV15 and TRBJ2-6, with a weak D call TRBD2 (6 bases). The germline V gene encodes CDR1 LNHNV and CDR2 YYDKDF (reference sequence). V lost 1 base and J 0 bases, leaving 13 bases between the germline ends. The CDR3 consists of 18 residues. CDR3 DNA sequence: TGTGCCACCAGCAGAGGTCCGGGACTGTCCTCTGGGGCCAACGTCCTGACTTTC. Residues: CATSRGPGLSSGANVLTF.

V usage is TRBV4-1 and J usage is TRBJ2-1; 10 nucleotides line up with TRBD2. V was clipped by 4 bases and J by 9 bases; unmatched bases: 9. This CDR3 has 15 residues. In germline, CDR1 is MGHRA, CDR2 YSYEKL. CDR3 sequence: CASSPHRLAGVEQFF. The CDR3 DNA follows: TGCGCCAGCAGCCCCCACCGACTAGCGGGCGTTGAGCAGTTCTTC.

The chain employs TRBV5-4 and TRBJ2-7, with TRBD2 matching 7 bases. This CDR3 has 16 amino acids. Trimming removed 0 bases from V and 2 bases from J; junction bases left unmatched: 8. CDR1 and CDR2 from the germline V gene are SGHNT and YYREEE (reference sequence). CDR3 residues: CASSLEEGGRPYEQYF. In DNA form, the CDR3 reads TGTGCCAGCAGCTTGGAGGAGGGAGGGCGGCCCTACGAGCAGTACTTC.

J is TRBJ2-3 and V is TRBV19, with TRBD2 matching over 12 bases. After removal of 9 bases from V and 4 bases from J, the junction contained 8 bases not matched to a gene. The CDR3 length is 15 residues. Germline V gene sequence: CDR1 LNHDA, CDR2 SQIVND (reference sequence). This CDR3 reads CASGGLAGSADTQYF. For the CDR3, the DNA is TGTGCCAGCGGTGGACTAGCGGGGTCGGCAGATACGCAGTATTTT.

The DNA of the CDR3 is TGTGCCAGCAGAGCCGGGACTAGCGGGAGGGGAACCGGGGAGCTGTTTTTT. As protein: CASRAGTSGRGTGELFF. This chain joins TRBV2 and TRBJ2-2; 16 bases fit TRBD2. The J segment lost 5 bases and the V segment lost 6 bases, leaving 6 bases of the junction unmatched. Looked up from germline, CDR1 is SNHLY and CDR2 is FYNNEI. This CDR3 is built from 17 residues. The whole variable domain, remainder taken from reference TRBV2 and TRBJ2-2, is EPEVTQTPSHQVTQMGQEVILRCVPISNHLYFYWYRQILGQKVEFLVSFYNNEISEKSEIFDDQFSVERPDGSNFTLKIRSTKLEDSAMYFCASRAGTSGRGTGELFFGEGSRLTVL.